This paragraph covers one TCR beta chain sequence. Participants were aged roughly 18 to 95 years, lived in roughly 25 US areas, and enrolled virtually. Cohorts were determined from participant-reported clinical history. Cohort 3 recovery required two negative PCRs, clearance, or symptom resolution. The data originate from a study of blood T cell repertoires in COVID-19. Study-wide background: Sample material is recorded as cDNA or gDNA derived from T cells, B-cell-depleted T cells, or PBMCs.

TCRdb's table, derived via immunoSEQ multiplex PCR, lists solely in-frame clones and lacks some. Found here are under 200,000 clones, around 84% of them singletons; the top ten hold about 8%. This TCR was sampled from a woman aged 45 to 65 who had recovered from COVID-19. The sequenced sample was PBMCs or T cells enriched from blood (not recorded which).

In nucleotides, the CDR3 is TGCGCCAGCAGCACCCCCGGACAGGTCCAAGAGACCCAGTACTTC. Its translation: CASSTPGQVQETQYF. The chain carries TRBV5-1 and TRBJ2-5; 7 nucleotides match TRBD1. The V and J ends lost 4 bases and 1 base, in that order; junction bases with no gene match: 7. Germline V gene sequence: CDR1 SGHRS, CDR2 YFSETQ. This CDR3 is 15 amino acids long.